One sample yielded the 14 T cell receptor beta chains listed below, sequenced in a study of blood T cell repertoires in COVID-19. TCRdb's copy holds only in-frame clones and misses some; the assay was immunoSEQ multiplex PCR. Among about 250,000 clones listed, 65% to 90% were seen once. The specimen was peripheral blood. All receptors derive from a man aged 45-60 years with active or convalescent COVID-19.

The chain is built from TRBV9 and TRBJ2-1, with D maybe TRBD2 (6 bases). This CDR3 has 14 residues. Germline CDR1 reads SGDLS; CDR2 reads YYNGEE. With 0 bases removed from V and 6 bases from J, the gap between germline ends came to 10 bases. CDR3 sequence reads: CASSVGNSGNEQFF. CDR3 nucleotide sequence: TGTGCCAGCAGCGTAGGTAATAGCGGCAATGAGCAGTTCTTC.

This clone was counted a few times. The chain is built from TRBV6-6 and TRBJ1-2; maybe TRBD1 (5 bases). The germline gives CDR1 MNHNY, CDR2 SVGAGI (reference sequence). The ends were cut back, 2 bases at V and 5 bases at J, with 15 bases in the middle. This CDR3 comprises 15 residues. The CDR3 DNA sequence: TGTGCCAGCAGTTACGGCCAGGGAGGCGGATATGGCTACACCTTC. Amino acid sequence: CASSYGQGGGYGYTF.

The chain uses TRBV2 and TRBJ1-3; maybe TRBD1 (6 bases). Germline V gene sequence: CDR1 SNHLY, CDR2 FYNNEI. CDR3 length equals 14 residues. V was pared by 6 bases and J by 2 bases, with 11 bases between. CDR3 residues: CASRGGPTGNTIYF. In nucleotides, the CDR3 is TGTGCCAGCAGGGGGGGGCCTACTGGAAACACCATATATTTT.

This chain uses TRBV18 with TRBJ1-5; 8 positions match TRBD1. The V and J ends lost 1 base and 0 bases, in that order; junction bases with no gene match: 20. This CDR3 comprises 22 residues. CDR1 KGHSH and CDR2 LQKENI come from the germline V gene. CDR3 loop: CASSPQAWAGGQGQYSNQPQHF. As DNA, the CDR3 is TGTGCCAGCTCACCACAGGCCTGGGCGGGCGGACAGGGACAATATAGCAATCAGCCCCAGCATTTT.

The chain carries TRBV7-8 and TRBJ1-3; D unclear. Trimming shortened V by 5 bases and J by 4 bases, and 18 bases separated the two germline ends. CDR3 length equals 16 residues. The germline V gene encodes CDR1 SGHVS and CDR2 FQNEAQ. CDR3 in amino acids: CASSPLRISRGNTIYF. As DNA, the CDR3 is TGTGCCAGCAGCCCCCTTCGCATATCTAGGGGAAACACCATATATTTT.

In its sample, this clone was seen once. The V gene is TRBV29-1, the J gene TRBJ2-1, with 10 bases that match TRBD2. V dropped 6 bases and J dropped 7; count of bases not matched to a gene: 3. Germline V gene lookup returns CDR1 SQVTM and CDR2 ANQGSEA. This CDR3 contains 12 residues. The CDR3 sequence: CSVSGRANEQFF. The DNA of the CDR3 is TGCAGCGTAAGCGGGAGGGCTAATGAGCAGTTCTTC.

The CDR3 loop is CASRRLATYEQYF. CDR3 DNA sequence: TGTGCCAGCAGGAGACTAGCGACCTACGAGCAGTACTTC. The chain is built from TRBV2 and TRBJ2-7; the match to TRBD2 covers 8 bases. CDR3 length: 13 residues. Germline V gene lookup returns CDR1 SNHLY and CDR2 FYNNEI. V lost 6 bases and J lost 2; bases outside the gene matches: 3. Using reference TRBV2 and TRBJ2-7 for the parts outside the CDR3, the full variable domain is EPEVTQTPSHQVTQMGQEVILRCVPISNHLYFYWYRQILGQKVEFLVSFYNNEISEKSEIFDDQFSVERPDGSNFTLKIRSTKLEDSAMYFCASRRLATYEQYFGPGTRLTVT.

This chain uses TRBV29-1 with TRBJ2-3, with D possibly matching TRBD2 (5 bases). This CDR3 is built from 17 residues. V lost 1 base and J 0 bases, leaving 17 bases between the germline ends. The germline CDR1 and CDR2 sequences are SQVTM and ANQGSEA. The CDR3 loop reads CSVEVYGERESTDTQYF. The DNA for the CDR3 is TGCAGCGTTGAAGTTTATGGGGAAAGGGAGAGCACAGATACGCAGTATTTT.

V usage is TRBV18 and J usage is TRBJ2-3, with D perhaps matching TRBD1 (5 bases). Between the trimmed V and J ends, which lost 2 bases and 2 bases, there was a span of 11 bases. Germline CDR1 KGHSH, CDR2 LQKENI. This CDR3 contains 15 residues. The CDR3 loop is CASSPGQGHTDTQYF. CDR3 coding DNA: TGTGCCAGCTCACCAGGGCAGGGCCACACAGATACGCAGTATTTT.

The chain has TRBV25-1 and TRBJ1-2; TRBD1 aligns across 10 bases. The germline V gene encodes CDR1 MGHDK and CDR2 SYGVNS. V dropped 8 bases and J dropped 7; count of bases not matched to a gene: 16. The CDR3 length is 16 residues. The CDR3 DNA reads as TGTGCCAGCCGCCGACAGGGGGCGAGGGGGGGCGGTGGCTACACCTTC. It specifies CASRRQGARGGGGYTF.

The chain recombines TRBV3-1 (or the pseudogene TRBV3-2) with TRBJ1-2; D perhaps matches TRBD1 (5 bases). Germline assignment: CDR1 LGHDT and CDR2 YNNKEL (reference sequence). Trimming stripped 3 bases from V and 7 bases from J, with 15 bases between. The CDR3 sequence is 14 residues long. CDR3 in DNA: TGTGCCAGCAGCCAGTTCAGCAGGGTCGGTGGCTACACCTTC. It translates to CASSQFSRVGGYTF.

In its sample, this clone was seen a few times. The CDR3 sequence: CASGQGYEQYF. Here the CDR3 DNA reads TGTGCCAGCGGACAGGGCTACGAGCAGTACTTC. This sequence joins TRBV27 and TRBJ2-7, with TRBD1 matching over 8 bases. With V trimmed by 8 bases and J by 3 bases, 0 bases remained unmatched. The germline V gene has CDR1 MNHEY and CDR2 SMNVEV (reference sequence). This CDR3 is 11 amino acids long.

The chain has TRBV7-8 and TRBJ2-3; TRBD2 matches at 11 bases. The V gene end was trimmed by 4 bases and the J gene end by 4 bases; junction bases not matched to a gene: 10. Germline CDR1 is SGHVS and CDR2 is FQNEAQ. The CDR3 has 17 amino acids. CDR3 coding DNA: TGTGCCAGCAGCTCCACCTTAATAGCGGGAGGGCCAGATACGCAGTATTTT. It codes for CASSSTLIAGGPDTQYF.

This clone was detected only once. The chain carries TRBV4-1 and TRBJ1-5; 8 nucleotides agree with TRBD1. CDR3 length: 15 amino acids. CDR1 and CDR2 from the germline V gene are MGHRA and YSYEKL. The ends lost 0 bases at V and 7 bases at J; junction bases unmatched: 5. In nucleotides, the CDR3 is TGCGCCAGCAGCCAAGACAGGGGGCTTGTACAGCCCCAGCATTTT. Translation gives CASSQDRGLVQPQHF.